This T cell receptor (beta chain) was profiled in a study of beta chain features in type 1 diabetes. All of the isolated RNA was reverse transcribed, so expressed TCRB transcripts were sequenced. TCRdb keeps only in-frame clones here, not all; method: immunoSEQ multiplex PCR. The sample consists of 300,000 to 350,000 clones, 20% of them appearing once. Germline lookup yields CDR1 MNHEY and CDR2 SVGAGI. V was cut by 5 bases and J by 4 bases, with 5 bases left in between. The CDR3 covers 11 residues. The chain has TRBV6-5 and TRBJ1-2, with unresolved D. Sequencing was performed on naive CD4+ T cells from blood. This TCR was sampled from a woman aged 18-35 years in good health. The CDR3 reads CASSLGYGYTF. CDR3 in DNA: TGTGCCAGCAGTCTAGGCTATGGCTACACCTTC.